Each of the 32 T cell receptor beta chains below was sequenced from the same sample in a study of blood T cells in healthy people across ages. The authors ran a second PCR of roughly 7 to 11 cycles using a sample-barcoded 5' primer and a J-beta primer mix. Each CDR3 protein gets one entry after TCRdb re-called the 5' RACE reads with MiXCR. The sample lists over 700,000 distinct CDR3 sequences, 20% to 25% seen once, with just under 9.5% in the top ten. A further study also used this sample, focusing on T cells of mothers and their children.

Sequenced input: blood. These receptors came from a boy aged 5 to 17 in good health.

This chain joins TRBV12-3 or TRBV12-4 and TRBJ1-5; TRBD1 matches 8 bases. The CDR3 extends over 15 amino acids. Trimming took 6 bases from V and 5 from J; bases not matched to a gene: 9. The CDR3 sequence: CASSPGQGEYQPQHF. The CDR3 nucleotides are TGTGCCAGCAGCCCTGGACAGGGCGAATATCAGCCCCAGCATTTT.

The J gene is TRBJ1-2, the V gene TRBV4-2, with 9 bases aligning to TRBD1. The CDR3 spans 16 residues. Trimming took 0 bases from V and 4 from J; bases not matched to a gene: 6. CDR1 LGHNA and CDR2 YNFKEQ come from the germline V gene. The CDR3 region has the DNA TGTGCCAGCAGCCAAGATCGACAGGGGGGTCCCTATGGCTACACCTTC. Translation gives CASSQDRQGGPYGYTF.

The V gene is TRBV7-2, the J gene TRBJ2-5; D is undetermined. Per the germline V gene, CDR1 is SGHTA and CDR2 is FQGNSA. The CDR3 has 14 amino acids. V was pared by 2 bases and J by 4 bases, with 11 bases between. CDR3 in amino acids: CASSLSRPSETQYF. In DNA, the CDR3 is TGTGCCAGCAGCTTATCACGGCCCTCAGAGACCCAGTACTTC.

The chain employs TRBV2 and TRBJ2-5; 9 positions agree with TRBD1. Per germline, CDR1 SNHLY and CDR2 FYNNEI. This CDR3 contains 18 residues. Trimming at V came to 6 bases and at J to 1 base, leaving 15 bases not matched to a gene. This chain's CDR3 is CASSRVPGQGSGQETQYF. In DNA form, the CDR3 reads TGTGCCAGCAGCCGCGTCCCGGGACAGGGTTCGGGCCAAGAGACCCAGTACTTC. Full variable domain (missing parts from reference TRBV2 and TRBJ2-5): EPEVTQTPSHQVTQMGQEVILRCVPISNHLYFYWYRQILGQKVEFLVSFYNNEISEKSEIFDDQFSVERPDGSNFTLKIRSTKLEDSAMYFCASSRVPGQGSGQETQYFGPGTRLLVL.

This chain links TRBV7-9 with TRBJ2-1; no firm D call. The J call is doubtful: the DNA matches TRBJ2-7 better. CDR3 size: 13 residues. CDR1 SEHNR and CDR2 FQNEAQ come from the germline V gene (reference sequence). For the CDR3, the DNA is TGTGCCAGCAGCTTAGCCAGCCCCTACGAGCAGTACTTC. It codes for CASSLASPYEQYF.

The chain has TRBV12-3 or TRBV12-4 and TRBJ2-6, with D perhaps TRBD2 (7 bases). The CDR3 has 17 residues. Trimming took off 5 bases at V and 1 base at J, with 15 bases between the two ends. The CDR3 coding sequence is TGTGCCAGCAGTCCGGGCGGGGGCGCGTCTGGGGCCAACGTCCTGACTTTC. Translated, it gives CASSPGGGASGANVLTF.

This clonotype was counted a few times. This chain uses TRBV10-2 with TRBJ2-7; TRBD1 matches 9 bases. The ends lost 6 bases at V and 3 bases at J; junction bases unmatched: 9. CDR3 length: 15 residues. Germline lookup yields CDR1 WSHSY and CDR2 SAAADI. The CDR3 region is CASRGTGQADYEQYF. Here the CDR3 DNA reads TGCGCCAGCAGAGGGACAGGGCAAGCTGACTACGAGCAGTACTTC.

The chain joins TRBV12-3 or TRBV12-4 to TRBJ2-5, with a tentative D call TRBD1 (5 bases). With the DNA end fitting TRBJ2-7 better, the J assignment may be wrong. The CDR3 sequence is 14 residues long. The DNA for the CDR3 is TGTGCCAGCAGTTTGGTATTGGGGCCGTACGAGCAGTACTTC. Residues: CASSLVLGPYEQYF.

This clonotype has more than one count but fewer than ten. The J gene is TRBJ2-5, the V gene TRBV5-6; D perhaps matches TRBD2 (5 bases). The CDR3 covers 15 residues. Germline V gene sequence: CDR1 SGHDT, CDR2 YYEEEE. V was shortened by 0 bases and J by 3 bases, with 12 bases between the two germline ends. The CDR3 here is CASSLASHSEETQYF. The CDR3, as DNA: TGTGCCAGCAGCTTGGCCTCACATAGCGAAGAGACCCAGTACTTC.

In its sample, this clonotype was seen once. The CDR3 bases are TGTGCCAGCAGCTTACGCCTTCAGACCGGGACAGGGGCACTTGAGCAGTTCTTC. Translating gives CASSLRLQTGTGALEQFF. The rearrangement joins TRBV7-2 to TRBJ2-5; 10 positions agree with TRBD1. Gene TRBJ2-1 matches the end of the DNA better, so the J call may be wrong. There are 18 residues in the CDR3. Germline lookup yields CDR1 SGHTA and CDR2 FQGNSA.

The gene calls are TRBV6-2 or TRBV6-3 and TRBJ2-5, with 15 nucleotides matching TRBD2. The J call may be mistaken, given a closer DNA end match to TRBJ2-7. This CDR3 has 17 amino acids. Germline CDR1 and CDR2: MNHEY and SVGEGT. CDR3 protein: CASSSGTSGRLANEQYF. Written as DNA, the CDR3 is TGTGCCAGCAGTTCCGGGACTAGCGGGAGGTTAGCCAACGAGCAGTACTTC.

This chain joins TRBV29-1 and TRBJ1-2; D may be TRBD1 (5 bases). Germline assignment: CDR1 SQVTM and CDR2 ANQGSEA. The germline V and J ends were trimmed by 7 bases and 5 bases, with 11 bases remaining between them. The CDR3 contains 11 residues. As DNA, the CDR3 is TGCAGCGATGACAGTCCATATGGCTACACCTTC. Protein product: CSDDSPYGYTF.

This clonotype was counted between two and nine times. An end of the junction does not agree with germline; a read error may underlie this. The gene calls are TRBV7-8 and TRBJ2-5; D perhaps matches TRBD2 (6 bases). Germline CDR1 is SGHVS and CDR2 is FQNEAQ. The CDR3 sequence is 16 residues long. The CDR3 loop is CASSLRGAGPHQGRFF. Here the CDR3 DNA reads TGTGCCAGCAGCCTCCGGGGTGCGGGACCCCATCAGGGTCGGTTCTTC.

The chain carries TRBV11-2 and TRBJ1-4; D gene uncertain. CDR3 length equals 14 residues. Germline-derived CDR1 and CDR2 are SGHAT and FQNNGV. Trimming took 0 bases from V and 5 from J, leaving 7 bases between them. In DNA, the CDR3 is TGTGCCAGCAGCTTAGATTTGGGGAATGAAAAACTGTTTTTT. Its translation: CASSLDLGNEKLFF.

This clonotype showed up just a few times. The chain's CDR3 is CASSQTGGAAYEQYF. For the CDR3, the DNA is TGTGCCAGCAGCCAAACCGGGGGGGCTGCCTACGAGCAGTACTTC. The chain couples TRBV7-2 to TRBJ2-7; TRBD2 agrees at 8 bases. CDR1 SGHTA and CDR2 FQGNSA come from the germline V gene. This CDR3 spans 15 amino acids. V trimming: 5 bases; J trimming: 2 bases; junction bases outside the gene matches: 8.

This clonotype was recorded many times. J is TRBJ2-1 and V is TRBV12-3 or TRBV12-4, with a weak D call TRBD2 (6 bases). CDR3 length: 14 amino acids. Trimming shortened V by 9 bases and J by 2 bases, and 14 bases separated the two germline ends. The CDR3 bases are TGTGCCAGTTCCGGGAGACTCCCCTACAATGAGCAGTTCTTC. The encoded protein is CASSGRLPYNEQFF.

The V call is TRBV6-2 or TRBV6-3, the J call TRBJ2-5; possibly TRBD1 for D (6 bases). The J call may be faulty, since TRBJ2-7 better matches the DNA end. This CDR3 is 14 amino acids long. Germline V gives CDR1 MNHEY, CDR2 SVGEGT. The DNA for the CDR3 is TGTGCCAGCACCCTGGGGGCGACCCTCTACGAGCAGTACTTC. Amino acids: CASTLGATLYEQYF.

The J gene is TRBJ1-1, the V gene TRBV4-3; no firm D call. CDR3 size: 14 residues. Per germline, CDR1 LGHNA and CDR2 YSLEER. Trimming took off 4 bases at V and 6 bases at J, with 15 bases between the two ends. The CDR3 region has the DNA TGCGCCAGCAGCCCACACTCCGAGTCCGCTGAAGCTTTCTTT. Protein: CASSPHSESAEAFF.

This chain links TRBV20-1 with TRBJ1-1, with TRBD1 matching 9 bases. Looked up from germline, CDR1 is DFQATT and CDR2 is SNEGSKA (reference sequence). The V gene end was trimmed by 4 bases and the J gene end by 6 bases; junction bases not matched to a gene: 9. This CDR3 comprises 14 residues. As DNA, the CDR3 is TGCAGTGCTAAAGGATGGACAGGGGCGGCTGAAGCTTTCTTT. Residues: CSAKGWTGAAEAFF.

The chain couples TRBV3-1 to TRBJ1-3; D uncertain. The length of the CDR3 is 15 residues. From germline, CDR1 is LGHDT and CDR2 YNNKEL (reference sequence). Trimming removed 2 bases at V and 4 bases at J, with 12 bases between. This CDR3 reads CASSQNTDPGNTIYF. The CDR3 nucleotides read TGTGCCAGCAGCCAAAACACAGACCCAGGAAACACCATATATTTT.

The rearrangement joins TRBV29-1 to TRBJ2-1, with D tentatively TRBD1 (6 bases). Germline CDR1 SQVTM, CDR2 ANQGSEA. The CDR3 contains 14 residues. V was pared by 7 bases and J by 4 bases, with 17 bases between. The CDR3 DNA sequence: TGCAGCGGATGCCGGGACAACTTATACAATGAGCAGTTCTTC. Translating gives CSGCRDNLYNEQFF.

As concerns this clonotype: Possible read error: a much larger clone is one base away. CDR3 bases: TGTGCCAGCAGTTACACTGAAGCTTTCTTT. Protein: CASSYTEAFF. The chain has TRBV6-6 and TRBJ1-1; D is ambiguous. The CDR3 is made up of 10 amino acids. Germline V gene data show CDR1 as MNHNY and CDR2 as SVGAGI (reference sequence). Trimming took off 2 bases at V and 5 bases at J, with 0 bases between the two ends.

This clonotype has a count of ten or more. This chain links TRBV5-5 with TRBJ2-5, with D possibly TRBD2 on 5 matching bases. With the DNA end fitting TRBJ2-1 better, the J assignment may be wrong. The CDR3 contains 14 residues. Germline V CDR1 and CDR2: SGHKS, YYEKEE (reference sequence). The CDR3 bases are TGTGCCAGCAGCTTGATTGGAGGATACAATGAGCAGTTCTTC. It translates to CASSLIGGYNEQFF.

The chain carries TRBV20-1 and TRBJ2-3; D is perhaps TRBD1 (5 bases). The CDR3 covers 13 residues. Germline-derived CDR1 and CDR2 are DFQATT and SNEGSKA (reference sequence). V was shortened by 6 bases and J by 4 bases, with 14 bases between the two germline ends. The CDR3 nucleotides read TGCAGTGCCGAGACCCAGGGTGCAGATACGCAGTATTTT. It is translated as CSAETQGADTQYF.

As concerns this clonotype: The junction departs from the called germline gene at one end, perhaps through a read error. This chain connects TRBV4-3 to TRBJ2-7; unclear D gene. The germline V gene encodes CDR1 LGHNA and CDR2 YSLEER. The CDR3 covers 13 residues. For the CDR3, the DNA is TGCACCAGCAGCCAAGATTATGACTTCGAGCAGTACTTC. This codes for CTSSQDYDFEQYF.

This clonotype was seen more than once but under ten times. The chain carries TRBV7-8 and TRBJ2-1, with a tentative D call TRBD1 (6 bases). Trimming pared 1 base from V and 8 bases from J, leaving 18 bases between. Germline CDR1 and CDR2: SGHVS and FQNEAQ. The CDR3 loop spans 16 amino acids. The CDR3 DNA reads TGTGCCAGCAGCTTAGGGTTTTTTCAGGGGTGGGATGAGCAGTTCTTC. Its protein product is CASSLGFFQGWDEQFF.

The rearrangement joins TRBV4-3 to TRBJ2-1; perhaps TRBD2 as D (5 bases). The CDR3 loop spans 13 amino acids. Per the germline V gene, CDR1 is LGHNA and CDR2 is YSLEER. V shed 4 bases and J shed 8 bases, with 12 bases lying between them. CDR3 loop: CASSRRGQDEQFF. The CDR3 nucleotides are TGCGCCAGCAGCCGAAGAGGGCAGGATGAGCAGTTCTTC.

This chain connects TRBV6-1 to TRBJ2-1; D is ambiguous. Trimming removed 2 bases at V and 8 bases at J, with 37 bases between. The CDR3 is 22 amino acids. Per germline, CDR1 MNHNS and CDR2 SASEGT. The CDR3 is CASSEIEADPAIMYGVLDEQFF. In DNA form, the CDR3 reads TGTGCCAGCAGTGAAATAGAGGCGGACCCAGCTATTATGTATGGGGTACTTGATGAGCAGTTCTTC.

This clonotype appeared a few times. This rearrangement joins TRBV18 to TRBJ1-1; the D gene is possibly TRBD1 (5 bases). This CDR3 is built from 14 residues. From germline, CDR1 is KGHSH and CDR2 LQKENI. V was shortened by 4 bases and J by 4 bases, with 13 bases between the two germline ends. Written as DNA, the CDR3 is TGTGCCAGCTCACAGAACCGGGACCGCACTGAAGCTTTCTTT. Encoded protein: CASSQNRDRTEAFF.

Ten or more counts support this clonotype. The genes are TRBV7-2 and TRBJ2-5; D perhaps matches TRBD2 (5 bases). CDR1 SGHTA and CDR2 FQGNSA come from the germline V gene. Trimming shortened V by 3 bases and J by 4 bases, and 6 bases separated the two germline ends. This CDR3 contains 12 residues. The chain's CDR3 is CASSFAGETQYF. DNA of the CDR3: TGTGCCAGCAGCTTTGCGGGAGAGACCCAGTACTTC.

J is TRBJ1-1 and V is TRBV20-1; D gene unclear. CDR3 length equals 13 residues. The germline CDR1 and CDR2 sequences are DFQATT and SNEGSKA (reference sequence). The V and J ends lost 3 bases and 0 bases respectively, with 8 bases between them. The DNA for the CDR3 is TGCAGTGCTAGTACTTCGATGAACACTGAAGCTTTCTTT. Amino acid sequence: CSASTSMNTEAFF.

This clonotype was detected only a few times. This rearrangement joins TRBV27 to TRBJ2-3; D remains unclear. V was shortened by 8 bases and J by 4 bases, with 16 bases between the two germline ends. The germline gives CDR1 MNHEY, CDR2 SMNVEV (reference sequence). The CDR3 loop spans 14 amino acids. The CDR3 sequence is CASRRKFGSDTQYF. DNA for the CDR3: TGTGCCAGCCGTCGGAAGTTTGGTTCAGATACGCAGTATTTT.